The TCR beta chain described here comes from a study of OX40 agonist ivuxolimab in advanced cancers. Generated by immunoSEQ multiplex PCR, the TCRdb table keeps only in-frame clones and is missing some. The sample lists 45,000 to 75,000 clones; 82% were seen once. Germline CDR1 is MNHEY and CDR2 is SVGAGI. The CDR3 is made up of 15 amino acids. Trimming took 7 bases from V and 1 from J, leaving 14 bases between them. With autoimmune disease history or systemic immunosuppression, patients were excluded. This receptor was obtained from an adult with an advanced solid tumor such as melanoma, head and neck, liver or kidney cancer. The chain links TRBV6-5 to TRBJ1-5; D perhaps matches TRBD1 (5 bases). The specimen was CD4+ or CD8+ T cells sorted from blood, collected in a trial of the OX40 agonist ivuxolimab. This chain's CDR3 is CASKVQTASNQPQHF. The CDR3 region has the DNA TGTGCCAGCAAAGTTCAGACAGCGAGCAATCAGCCCCAGCATTTT.